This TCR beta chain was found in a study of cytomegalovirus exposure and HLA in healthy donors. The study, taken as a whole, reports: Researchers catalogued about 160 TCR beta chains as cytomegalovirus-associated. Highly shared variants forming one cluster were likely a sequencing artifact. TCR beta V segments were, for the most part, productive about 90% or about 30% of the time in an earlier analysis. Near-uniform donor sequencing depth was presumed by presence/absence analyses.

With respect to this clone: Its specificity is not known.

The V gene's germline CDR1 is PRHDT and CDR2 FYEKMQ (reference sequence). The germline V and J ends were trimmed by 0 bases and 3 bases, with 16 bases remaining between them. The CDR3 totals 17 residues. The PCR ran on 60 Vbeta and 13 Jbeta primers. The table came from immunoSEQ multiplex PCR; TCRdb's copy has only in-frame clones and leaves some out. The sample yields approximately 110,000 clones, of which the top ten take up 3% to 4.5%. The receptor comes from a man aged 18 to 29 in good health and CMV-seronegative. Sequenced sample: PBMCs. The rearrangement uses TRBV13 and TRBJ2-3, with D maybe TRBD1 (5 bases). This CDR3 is CASSLGVPGPSTDTQYF. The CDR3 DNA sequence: TGTGCCAGCAGCTTAGGCGTCCCAGGGCCCTCAACAGATACGCAGTATTTT.